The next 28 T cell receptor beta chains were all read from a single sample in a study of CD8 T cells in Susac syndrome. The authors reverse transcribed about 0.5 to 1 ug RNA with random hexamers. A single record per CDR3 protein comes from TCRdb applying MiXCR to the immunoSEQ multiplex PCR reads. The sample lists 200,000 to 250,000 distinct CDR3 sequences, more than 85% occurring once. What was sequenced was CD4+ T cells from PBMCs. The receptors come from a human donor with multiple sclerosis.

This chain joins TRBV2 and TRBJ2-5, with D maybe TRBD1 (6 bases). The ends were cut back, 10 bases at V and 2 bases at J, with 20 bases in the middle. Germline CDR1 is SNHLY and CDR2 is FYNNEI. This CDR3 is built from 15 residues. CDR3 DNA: TGTGCCAACCTAGCAGTGGGGGCCCCTCAAGAGACCCAGTACTTC. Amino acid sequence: CANLAVGAPQETQYF. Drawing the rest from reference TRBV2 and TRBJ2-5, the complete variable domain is EPEVTQTPSHQVTQMGQEVILRCVPISNHLYFYWYRQILGQKVEFLVSFYNNEISEKSEIFDDQFSVERPDGSNFTLKIRSTKLEDSAMYFCANLAVGAPQETQYFGPGTRLLVL.

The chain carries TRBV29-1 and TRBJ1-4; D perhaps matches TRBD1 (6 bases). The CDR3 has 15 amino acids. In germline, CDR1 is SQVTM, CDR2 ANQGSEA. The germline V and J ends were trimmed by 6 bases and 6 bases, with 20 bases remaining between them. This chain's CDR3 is CSVRSGWQGYEKLFF. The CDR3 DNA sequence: TGCAGCGTCCGCAGCGGGTGGCAGGGGTATGAAAAACTGTTTTTT.

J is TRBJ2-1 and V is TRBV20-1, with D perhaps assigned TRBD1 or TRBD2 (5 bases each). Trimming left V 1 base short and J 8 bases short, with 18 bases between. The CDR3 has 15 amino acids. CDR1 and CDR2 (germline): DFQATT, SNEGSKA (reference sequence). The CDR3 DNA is TGCAGTGCTAGAGTCGGAGTGGCAGGGAGCGATGAGCAGTTCTTC. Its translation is CSARVGVAGSDEQFF.

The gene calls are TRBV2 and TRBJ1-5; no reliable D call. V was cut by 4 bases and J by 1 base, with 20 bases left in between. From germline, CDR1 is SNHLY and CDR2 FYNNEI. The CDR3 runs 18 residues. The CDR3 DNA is TGTGCCAGCAGTGTTGGCCCCACCATTCCAGTAAGCAATCAGCCCCAGCATTTT. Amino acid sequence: CASSVGPTIPVSNQPQHF.

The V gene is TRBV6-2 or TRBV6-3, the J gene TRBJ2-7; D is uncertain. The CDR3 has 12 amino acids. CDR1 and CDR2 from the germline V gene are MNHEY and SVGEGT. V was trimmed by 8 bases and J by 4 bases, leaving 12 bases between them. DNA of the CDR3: TGTGCCAGCTCACCCAGGAATTACGAGCAGTACTTC. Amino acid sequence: CASSPRNYEQYF.

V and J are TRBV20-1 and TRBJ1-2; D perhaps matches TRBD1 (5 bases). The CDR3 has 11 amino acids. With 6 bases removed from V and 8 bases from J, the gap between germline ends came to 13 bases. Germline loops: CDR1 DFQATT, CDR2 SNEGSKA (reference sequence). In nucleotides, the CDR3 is TGCAGTGCCCGGGGGACGCGGGGCTACACCTTC. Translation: CSARGTRGYTF.

The CDR3 DNA follows: TGTGCCTGGAGTCCCCCGGGTGGGGGCTACACCTTC. Its protein product is CAWSPPGGGYTF. This chain connects TRBV30 to TRBJ1-2; D remains ambiguous. Trimming pared 2 bases from V and 8 bases from J, leaving 12 bases between. This CDR3 has 12 residues. Germline V gene data show CDR1 as GTSNPN and CDR2 as SVGIG (reference sequence).

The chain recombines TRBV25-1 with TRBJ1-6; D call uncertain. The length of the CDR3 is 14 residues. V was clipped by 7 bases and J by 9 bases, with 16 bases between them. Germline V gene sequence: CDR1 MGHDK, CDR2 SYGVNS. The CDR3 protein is CASIPTGRPSPLHF. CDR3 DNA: TGTGCCAGCATCCCGACTGGTAGGCCTTCACCCCTCCACTTT.

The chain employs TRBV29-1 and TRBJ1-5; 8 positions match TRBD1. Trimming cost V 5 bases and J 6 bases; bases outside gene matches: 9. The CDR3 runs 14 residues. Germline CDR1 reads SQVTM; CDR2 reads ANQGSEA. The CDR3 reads CSVSLTGGGQPQHF. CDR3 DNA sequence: TGCAGCGTTTCCCTCACAGGGGGAGGTCAGCCCCAGCATTTT. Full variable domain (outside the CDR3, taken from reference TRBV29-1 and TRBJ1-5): SAVISQKPSRDICQRGTSLTIQCQVDSQVTMMFWYRQQPGQSLTLIATANQGSEATYESGFVIDKFPISRPNLTFSTLTVSNMSPEDSSIYLCSVSLTGGGQPQHFGDGTRLSIL.

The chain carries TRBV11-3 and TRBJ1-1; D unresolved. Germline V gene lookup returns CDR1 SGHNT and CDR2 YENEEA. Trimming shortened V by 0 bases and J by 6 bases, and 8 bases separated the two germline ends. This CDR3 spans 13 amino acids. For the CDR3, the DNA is TGTGCCAGCAGCTTAGACTCCAAGTCTGAAGCTTTCTTT. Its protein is CASSLDSKSEAFF.

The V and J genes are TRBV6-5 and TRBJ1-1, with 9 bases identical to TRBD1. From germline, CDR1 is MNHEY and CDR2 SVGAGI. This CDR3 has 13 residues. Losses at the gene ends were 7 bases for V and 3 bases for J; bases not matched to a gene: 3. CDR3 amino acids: CASTRDRDTEAFF. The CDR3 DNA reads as TGTGCCAGCACTAGGGACAGGGACACTGAAGCTTTCTTT.

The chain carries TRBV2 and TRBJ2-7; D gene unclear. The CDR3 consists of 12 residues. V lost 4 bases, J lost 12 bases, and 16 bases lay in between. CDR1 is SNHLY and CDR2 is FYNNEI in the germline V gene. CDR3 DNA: TGTGCCAGCAGTGGAGGAGTCGAGGCCAGGTACTTC. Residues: CASSGGVEARYF. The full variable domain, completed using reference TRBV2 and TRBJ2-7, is EPEVTQTPSHQVTQMGQEVILRCVPISNHLYFYWYRQILGQKVEFLVSFYNNEISEKSEIFDDQFSVERPDGSNFTLKIRSTKLEDSAMYFCASSGGVEARYFGPGTRLTVT.

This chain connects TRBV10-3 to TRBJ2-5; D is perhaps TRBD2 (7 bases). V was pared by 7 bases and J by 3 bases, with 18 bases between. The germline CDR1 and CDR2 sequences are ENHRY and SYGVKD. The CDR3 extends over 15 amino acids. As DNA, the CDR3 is TGTGCCATCAATAGGGGGGGGGCACTCGAAGAGACCCAGTACTTC. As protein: CAINRGGALEETQYF.

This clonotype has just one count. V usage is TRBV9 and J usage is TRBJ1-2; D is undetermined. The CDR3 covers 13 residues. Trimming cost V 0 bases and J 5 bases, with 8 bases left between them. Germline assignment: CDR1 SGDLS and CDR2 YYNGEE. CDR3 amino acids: CASSVGGPYGYTF. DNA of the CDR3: TGTGCCAGCAGCGTAGGGGGTCCTTATGGCTACACCTTC.

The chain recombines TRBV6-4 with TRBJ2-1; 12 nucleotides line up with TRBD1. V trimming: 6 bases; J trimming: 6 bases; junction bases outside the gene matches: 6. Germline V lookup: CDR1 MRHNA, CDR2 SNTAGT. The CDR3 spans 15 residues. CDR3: CASSGGTGGFNEQFF. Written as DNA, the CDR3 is TGTGCCAGCAGCGGGGGGACAGGGGGCTTCAATGAGCAGTTCTTC.

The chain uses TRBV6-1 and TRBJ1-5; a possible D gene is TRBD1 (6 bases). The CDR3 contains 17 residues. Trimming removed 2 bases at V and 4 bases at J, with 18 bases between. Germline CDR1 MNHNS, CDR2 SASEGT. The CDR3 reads CASSESSVGRGNQPQHF. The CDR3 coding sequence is TGTGCCAGCAGTGAATCCTCTGTCGGGAGGGGGAATCAGCCCCAGCATTTT.

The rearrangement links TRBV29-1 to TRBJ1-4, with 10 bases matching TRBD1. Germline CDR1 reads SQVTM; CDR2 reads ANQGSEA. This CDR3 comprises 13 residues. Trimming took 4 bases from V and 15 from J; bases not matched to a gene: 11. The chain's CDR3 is CSVVLGQGRKVFF. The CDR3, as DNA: TGCAGCGTTGTTTTGGGACAGGGGCGCAAGGTGTTTTTT.

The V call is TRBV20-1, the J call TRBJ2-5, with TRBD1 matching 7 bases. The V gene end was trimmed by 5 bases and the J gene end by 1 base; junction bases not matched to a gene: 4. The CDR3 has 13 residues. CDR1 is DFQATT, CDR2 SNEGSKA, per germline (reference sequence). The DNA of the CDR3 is TGCAGTGCTTTAAGGGACAGCCAAGAGACCCAGTACTTC. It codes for CSALRDSQETQYF.

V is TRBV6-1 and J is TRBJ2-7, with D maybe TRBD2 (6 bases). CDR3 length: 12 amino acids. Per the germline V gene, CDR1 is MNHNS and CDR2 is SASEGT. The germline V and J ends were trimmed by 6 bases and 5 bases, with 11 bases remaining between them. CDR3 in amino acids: CASSAREDEQYV. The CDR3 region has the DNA TGTGCCAGCAGCGCCAGGGAGGACGAGCAGTACGTC.

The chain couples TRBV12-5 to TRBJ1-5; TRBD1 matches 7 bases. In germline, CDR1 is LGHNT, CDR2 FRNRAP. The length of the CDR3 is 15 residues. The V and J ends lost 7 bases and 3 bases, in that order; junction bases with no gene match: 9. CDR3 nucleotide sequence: TGTGCTAGTGCTACAGGGGAGGCTAACAATCAGCCCCAGCATTTT. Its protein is CASATGEANNQPQHF.

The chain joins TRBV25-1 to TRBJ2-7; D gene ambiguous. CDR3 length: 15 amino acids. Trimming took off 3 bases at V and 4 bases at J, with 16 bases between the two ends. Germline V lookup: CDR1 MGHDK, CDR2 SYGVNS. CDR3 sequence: CASSDTLVGSYEQYF. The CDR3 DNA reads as TGTGCCAGCAGTGACACCTTGGTGGGGTCTTACGAGCAGTACTTC.

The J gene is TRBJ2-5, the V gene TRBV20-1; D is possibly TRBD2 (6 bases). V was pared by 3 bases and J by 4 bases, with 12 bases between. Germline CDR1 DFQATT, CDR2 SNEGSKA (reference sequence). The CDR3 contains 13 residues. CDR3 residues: CSASRLVGETQYF. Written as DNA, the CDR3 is TGCAGTGCTAGCAGACTAGTTGGAGAGACCCAGTACTTC.

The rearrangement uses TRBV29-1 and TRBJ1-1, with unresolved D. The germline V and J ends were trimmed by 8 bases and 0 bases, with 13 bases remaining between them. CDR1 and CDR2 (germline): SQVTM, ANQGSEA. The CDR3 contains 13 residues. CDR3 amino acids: CSLRESMNTEAFF. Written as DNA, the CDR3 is TGCAGCCTGAGGGAGTCCATGAACACTGAAGCTTTCTTT.

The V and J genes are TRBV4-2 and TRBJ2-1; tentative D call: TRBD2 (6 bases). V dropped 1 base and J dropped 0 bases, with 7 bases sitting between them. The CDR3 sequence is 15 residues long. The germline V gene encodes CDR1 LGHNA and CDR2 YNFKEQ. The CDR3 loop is CASSQGGNSYNEQFF. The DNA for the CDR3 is TGTGCCAGCAGCCAAGGCGGGAACTCCTACAATGAGCAGTTCTTC.

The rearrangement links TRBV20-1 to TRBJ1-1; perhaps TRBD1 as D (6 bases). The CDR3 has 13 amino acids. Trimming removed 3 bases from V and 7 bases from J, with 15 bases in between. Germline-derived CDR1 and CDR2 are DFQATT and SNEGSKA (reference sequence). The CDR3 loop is CSARNPGHIEAFF. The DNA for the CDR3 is TGCAGTGCTAGGAATCCGGGACACATTGAAGCTTTCTTT.

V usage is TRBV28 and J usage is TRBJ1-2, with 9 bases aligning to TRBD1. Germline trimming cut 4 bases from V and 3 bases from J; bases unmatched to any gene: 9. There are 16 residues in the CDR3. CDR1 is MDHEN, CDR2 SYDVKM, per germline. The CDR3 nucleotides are TGTGCCAGCAGTTCGCCGGGACAGGGTATGGACTATGGCTACACCTTC. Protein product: CASSSPGQGMDYGYTF.

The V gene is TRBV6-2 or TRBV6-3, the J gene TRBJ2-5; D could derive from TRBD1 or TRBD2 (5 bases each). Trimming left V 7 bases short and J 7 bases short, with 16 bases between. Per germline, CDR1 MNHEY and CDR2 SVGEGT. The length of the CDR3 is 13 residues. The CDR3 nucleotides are TGTGCCAGCAAGCCTAGCCCTCAGGGGACCCAGTACTTC. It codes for CASKPSPQGTQYF.

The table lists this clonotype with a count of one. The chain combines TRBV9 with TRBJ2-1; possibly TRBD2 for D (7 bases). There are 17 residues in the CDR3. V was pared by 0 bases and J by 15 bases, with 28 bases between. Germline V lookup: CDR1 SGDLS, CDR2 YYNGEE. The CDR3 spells CASSVVRGLGGPNHMFF. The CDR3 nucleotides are TGTGCCAGCAGCGTAGTCCGGGGCCTGGGGGGGCCCAACCACATGTTCTTC.